Sequencing of this TCR beta chain was carried out in a study of blood T cell repertoires in COVID-19. Study details: From T cells, B-cell-depleted T cells, or PBMCs came the material, which was cDNA or gDNA.

Germline V gives CDR1 SGHTA, CDR2 FQGNSA. Losses at the gene ends were 4 bases for V and 7 bases for J; bases not matched to a gene: 11. CDR3 size: 16 residues. As processed by the authors: Cell counts per sample came from amplifying reference gene primers. TCRdb keeps only in-frame clones here, not all; method: immunoSEQ multiplex PCR. V, J and clone size are taken as reported in that table, and D and trimming were inferred from the DNA itself. The table records around 190,000 clones, about 78% of them present only once. The receptor's source is a woman aged 50 to 65 with active or convalescent COVID-19. Sequencing input: peripheral blood. The chain uses TRBV7-2 and TRBJ2-1, with 9 bases matching TRBD2. CDR3 sequence: CASSSPVAGVENEQFF. The DNA for the CDR3 is TGTGCCAGCAGCTCCCCGGTAGCGGGAGTGGAGAATGAGCAGTTCTTC.